A single sample is the source of the 19 T cell receptor beta chains below, sequenced in a study of T cell clonality in common variable immunodeficiency. Clones were sequenced by immunoSEQ multiplex PCR, and TCRdb holds only the in-frame ones, with some missing. Recorded here are over 55,000 clones, none singletons. Sequenced sample: peripheral blood mononuclear cells. All receptors come from a person between 18 and 69 years old in good health.

This clone was observed many times. Read coverage stops 3 residues before the CDR3 terminus; the germline J gene supplies the remainder. This sequence joins TRBV10-3 and TRBJ1-1; perhaps TRBD1 as D (5 bases). The CDR3 sequence is 13 residues long. CDR1 is ENHRY and CDR2 is SYGVKD in the germline V gene. Trimming shortened V by 4 bases and J by 4 bases, and 10 bases separated the two germline ends. CDR3 region: CAISASQGTEAFF. Incomplete CDR3 DNA: TGTGCCATCAGTGCCAGTCAGGGCACTGAA.

Regarding this clone: The read stops 3 residues short of the end of the CDR3; the missing end is completed from the germline J gene. This sequence joins TRBV19 and TRBJ1-2, with unresolved D. Germline CDR1 reads LNHDA; CDR2 reads SQIVND (reference sequence). This CDR3 comprises 13 residues. Incomplete CDR3 DNA: TGTGCCAGTAGGACTAGCTCCTACAATGAC. Protein: CASRTSSYND. In full, the CDR3 reads CASRTSSYNDYTF.

This clone was counted many times. The CDR3 end falls 3 residues outside the read, so it is completed with the germline J gene. The J gene is TRBJ2-3, the V gene TRBV30; TRBD1 matches 11 bases. The CDR3 has 14 residues. The germline CDR1 and CDR2 sequences are GTSNPN and SVGIG (reference sequence). The CDR3 bases that were read are TGTGCCTGGAGTGTACTGGGGACAGGGGGTTCG. This encodes CAWSVLGTGGS. The full CDR3 protein is CAWSVLGTGGSQYF.

This clone was seen ten or more times. Read sequence stops 3 residues before the CDR3 end, and the germline J gene provides the missing end. This chain uses TRBV13 with TRBJ1-5; 8 bases map to TRBD1. In germline, CDR1 is PRHDT, CDR2 FYEKMQ (reference sequence). The V gene end was trimmed by 7 bases and the J gene end by 3 bases; junction bases not matched to a gene: 8. The CDR3 is 15 residues long. The CDR3 region is CASKGQEMYNQPQHF. CDR3 bases read: TGTGCCAGCAAGGGACAGGAGATGTACAATCAGCCC.

This clone has ten or more counts. The CDR3 goes on 3 residues after the read ends, and that part is filled in from the germline J gene. The chain joins TRBV20-1 to TRBJ2-2; possibly TRBD2 for D (6 bases). Germline V CDR1 and CDR2: DFQATT, SNEGSKA (reference sequence). V gave up 0 bases and J gave up 1 base, with 9 bases separating them. CDR3 size: 15 residues. The CDR3 spells CSARDRGKNTGELFF. The sequenced CDR3 bases are TGCAGTGCTAGAGATCGGGGGAAGAACACCGGGGAG.

This clone showed up many times. Mismatch with germline at one junction end may stem from a read error. The CDR3 is cut off 3 residues early in the read; its end comes from the germline J gene. The rearrangement uses TRBV4-2 and TRBJ2-3; 9 positions agree with TRBD1. Germline values: CDR1 LGHNA, CDR2 YNFKEQ. CDR3 length: 15 amino acids. The chain's CDR3 is CASSLQGASTDTQYF. The covered CDR3 bases are TGCGCCAGCAGCCTACAGGGGGCAAGCACAGATACG.

Ten or more counts support this clone. The CDR3 end falls 3 residues outside the read, so it is completed with the germline J gene. The J gene is TRBJ1-1, the V gene TRBV30; the D is unclear. CDR3 length equals 13 residues. Per germline, CDR1 GTSNPN and CDR2 SVGIG (reference sequence). Trimming removed 4 bases from V and 0 bases from J, with 9 bases in between. CDR3 region: CAWTGLMNTEAFF. The part of the CDR3 DNA that was read is TGTGCCTGGACAGGTCTTATGAACACTGAA.

Ten or more counts support this clone. The missing CDR3 end, 3 residues past where the read stops, is filled in from the germline J gene. V and J are TRBV10-3 and TRBJ2-1; 11 bases agree with TRBD2. The CDR3 runs to 15 residues. Germline assignment: CDR1 ENHRY and CDR2 SYGVKD. The V gene end was trimmed by 6 bases and the J gene end by 4 bases; junction bases not matched to a gene: 5. CDR3 DNA (partial): TGTGCCATCAGCGCGATAGCGGGAGGGTACAATGAG. It yields the protein CAISAIAGGYNE. The entire CDR3 reads CAISAIAGGYNEQFF.

This clone was picked up many times. CDR3 residues: CAWSRQNQPQHF. The sequenced CDR3 bases are TGTGCCTGGAGTCGACAGAATCAGCCC. The chain links TRBV30 to TRBJ1-5; weak D call: TRBD1 (5 bases). The read halts 3 residues ahead of the CDR3 end, with the missing end drawn from the germline J gene. V was shortened by 2 bases and J by 4 bases, with 6 bases between the two germline ends. The CDR3 runs to 12 residues. Germline-derived CDR1 and CDR2 are GTSNPN and SVGIG (reference sequence).

This clone has a count of ten or more. The read gets to within 3 residues of the CDR3 end, and the germline J gene fills in the rest. This chain connects TRBV7-9 to TRBJ1-4; maybe TRBD1 (5 bases). There are 15 residues in the CDR3. Germline V gene lookup returns CDR1 SEHNR and CDR2 FQNEAQ (reference sequence). V shed 3 bases and J shed 6 bases, with 14 bases lying between them. This chain's CDR3 is CASSFVGGSDEKLFF. The covered CDR3 bases are TGTGCCAGCAGCTTCGTCGGGGGGTCCGATGAAAAA.

At least ten counts were recorded for this clone. Compared with germline, one end of the junction differs, possibly owing to a read error. This chain's CDR3 is CASSQDRGLDEQYF. The covered CDR3 bases are TGCGCCAGCAGCCAAGACAGGGGGCTAGACGAG. The chain couples TRBV4-2 to TRBJ2-7, with 10 bases matching TRBD1. The read gets to within 3 residues of the CDR3 end, and the germline J gene fills in the rest. Germline CDR1 LGHNA, CDR2 YNFKEQ. The CDR3 has 14 amino acids.

This clone has ten or more counts. The CDR3 extends 3 residues past the end of the read, so its final part is completed from the germline J gene. J is TRBJ1-2 and V is TRBV7-9; 11 nucleotides align to TRBD1. Germline V gene sequence: CDR1 SEHNR, CDR2 FQNEAQ (reference sequence). The CDR3 is made up of 14 amino acids. The V and J ends lost 7 bases and 7 bases, in that order; junction bases with no gene match: 8. This CDR3 reads CASTWTGGASGYTF. The CDR3 bases that were read are TGTGCCAGCACCTGGACAGGGGGCGCGTCTGGC. The full variable domain, completed using reference TRBV7-9 and TRBJ1-2, is DTGVSQNPRHKITKRGQNVTFRCDPISEHNRLYWYRQTLGQGPEFLTYFQNEAQLEKSRLLSDRFSAERPKGSFSTLEIQRTEQGDSAMYLCASTWTGGASGYTFGSGTRLTVV.

This clone appeared many times. The sequence runs out 3 residues before the end of the CDR3; the remainder is reconstructed from the germline J gene. V and J are TRBV12-3 or TRBV12-4 and TRBJ2-3, with D hard to call. There are 15 residues in the CDR3. The germline V and J ends were trimmed by 2 bases and 0 bases, with 9 bases remaining between them. CDR3 DNA (partial): TGTGCCAGCAGTTTATTAGTGACTAGCACAGATACG. Translation gives CASSLLVTSTDT. The CDR3 reads in full as CASSLLVTSTDTQYF.

This clone was seen at least ten times. Read data end 3 residues before the CDR3 end; the end is taken from the germline J gene. This chain links TRBV10-3 with TRBJ2-2; perhaps TRBD1 as D (6 bases). The germline gives CDR1 ENHRY, CDR2 SYGVKD. Trimming stripped 7 bases from V and 1 base from J, with 10 bases between. This CDR3 region has 14 residues. The CDR3 bases that were read are TGTGCCATCACCGGGACAATGAACACCGGGGAG. This translates into CAITGTMNTGE. The whole CDR3 protein reads CAITGTMNTGELFF.

This clone was found many times. The read comes to an end 3 residues before the CDR3 does, leaving the germline J gene to fill in the end. The chain couples TRBV19 to TRBJ2-5, with 7 bases that match TRBD1. The CDR3 totals 15 residues. Trimming took 8 bases from V and 0 from J; bases not matched to a gene: 9. Germline V gene lookup returns CDR1 LNHDA and CDR2 SQIVND (reference sequence). The CDR3 sequence: CASQTGTANQETQYF. CDR3 bases read: TGTGCCAGTCAAACCGGGACAGCAAACCAAGAGACC.

This clone has a count of ten or more. The sequence runs out 3 residues before the end of the CDR3; the remainder is reconstructed from the germline J gene. The gene calls are TRBV2 and TRBJ2-7; 10 positions agree with TRBD2. Germline V gene lookup returns CDR1 SNHLY and CDR2 FYNNEI. This CDR3 is 16 amino acids long. With 2 bases clipped from V and 5 bases from J, the junction kept 9 bases outside the gene matches. CDR3 residues: CASSEIGTSDADEQYF. The sequenced CDR3 bases are TGTGCCAGCAGTGAAATCGGGACTAGCGATGCGGACGAG. Supplemented by reference TRBV2 and TRBJ2-7, the full variable domain reads EPEVTQTPSHQVTQMGQEVILRCVPISNHLYFYWYRQILGQKVEFLVSFYNNEISEKSEIFDDQFSVERPDGSNFTLKIRSTKLEDSAMYFCASSEIGTSDADEQYFGPGTRLTVT.

Ten or more counts support this clone. The CDR3 sequence is CASSYPDRGYEQYF. CDR3 DNA (partial): TGTGCCAGCAGTTACCCGGACAGGGGTTACGAG. The chain links TRBV6-2 or TRBV6-3 to TRBJ2-7; 9 bases are a match to TRBD1. The read terminates 3 residues before the CDR3 end, so the remaining end is supplied by the germline J gene. There are 14 residues in the CDR3. Germline V lookup: CDR1 MNHEY, CDR2 SVGEGT. The V segment lost 2 bases and the J segment 4 bases; nucleotides outside the gene matches: 3.

The sample holds many counts of this clone. Read coverage stops 3 residues before the CDR3 terminus; the germline J gene supplies the remainder. The J gene is TRBJ2-3, the V gene TRBV5-1; 15 nucleotides match TRBD2. From germline, CDR1 is SGHRS and CDR2 YFSETQ. This CDR3 contains 18 residues. J lost 4 bases, V lost 1 base, and 7 bases had no gene match. The CDR3 DNA, read in part, is TGCGCCAGCAGCTTGCGGGGACTAGCGGGAGGTCAGGCAGATACG. As protein: CASSLRGLAGGQADT. In full, the CDR3 reads CASSLRGLAGGQADTQYF.

This clone came up many times. Coverage ceases 3 residues before the CDR3 finishes, and the germline J gene fills in the end. The chain employs TRBV18 and TRBJ2-5; D perhaps matches TRBD2 (6 bases). Germline assignment: CDR1 KGHSH and CDR2 LQKENI. CDR3 length: 14 amino acids. V was pared by 3 bases and J by 5 bases, with 13 bases between. CDR3 DNA, as far as it was read: TGTGCCAGCTCACCCCTGCAGGGAGGTGAGACC. Protein product: CASSPLQGGET. The CDR3 in full is CASSPLQGGETQYF. Together with reference TRBV18 and TRBJ2-5, the CDR3 gives the full variable domain: NAGVMQNPRHLVRRRGQEARLRCSPMKGHSHVYWYRQLPEEGLKFMVYLQKENIIDESGMPKERFSAEFPKEGPSILRIQQVVRGDSAAYFCASSPLQGGETQYFGPGTRLLVL.